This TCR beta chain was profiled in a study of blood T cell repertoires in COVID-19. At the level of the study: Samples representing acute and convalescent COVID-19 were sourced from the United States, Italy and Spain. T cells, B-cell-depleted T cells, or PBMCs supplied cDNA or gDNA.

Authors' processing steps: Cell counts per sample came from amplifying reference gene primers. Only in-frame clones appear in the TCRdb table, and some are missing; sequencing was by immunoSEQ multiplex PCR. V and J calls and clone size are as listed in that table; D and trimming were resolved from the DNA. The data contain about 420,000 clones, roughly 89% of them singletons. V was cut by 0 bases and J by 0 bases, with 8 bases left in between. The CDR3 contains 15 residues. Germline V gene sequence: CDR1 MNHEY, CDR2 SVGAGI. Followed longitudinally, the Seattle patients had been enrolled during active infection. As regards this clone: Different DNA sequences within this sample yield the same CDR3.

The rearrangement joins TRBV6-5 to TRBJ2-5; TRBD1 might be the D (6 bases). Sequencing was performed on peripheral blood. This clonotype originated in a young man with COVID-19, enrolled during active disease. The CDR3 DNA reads TGTGCCAGCAGTTACTCCACAGGGTACCAAGAGACCCAGTACTTC. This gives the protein CASSYSTGYQETQYF.